This T cell receptor (beta chain) was recovered during a study of T cells in localized non-small cell lung cancer (dated by TCRdb to the early 2020s). Notes on the research overall: The study analyzed T cell repertoires of a few hundred early-stage NSCLC patients, comparing tumors and uninvolved tumor-adjacent lungs. All 220 or so NSCLC patients in the cohort were treatment-naive and had localized lung tumors that were resected. The mean age of the NSCLC patients was roughly 63 years, with 130 or so men and around 100 women. What the research found in general, with its limitations: Because of the exploratory design, TCR variables were selected using unadjusted p-values without false-discovery rate correction. Uninvolved tumor-adjacent lung showed the highest T cell clonality, higher than tumor, which suggests more focused antigenic responses in the adjacent lung. Higher blood T cell density associated with longer overall survival, while higher adjacent-lung clonality associated with shorter survival. Of the top 100 tumor clones, a median of approximately 60 were detected in paired uninvolved adjacent lung; about 26 were also among that lung's top 100. Because multi-region tumor sequencing was not done, intratumor heterogeneity could not be ruled out.

TCR beta CDR3 regions were sequenced from DNA using the immunoSEQ Assay. Regarding the original processing steps: T cell density was computed as TCR beta template counts normalized to usable DNA estimated by amplifying housekeeping genes. Using the preseqR package, richness was estimated by extrapolating to 120,000 templates for tissue samples and 400,000 templates for PBMC samples. Clonality was defined by subtracting Pielou's evenness from one. Tissue-enriched TCRs were identified through differential abundance testing performed on productive amino-acid clonotypes, with a minimum total count of 5 and an alpha of 0.1. The Jaccard Index and the Morisita Overlap Index were used to measure repertoire overlap between compartments. GLIPH grouped TCR beta CDR3s together with public tetramer-defined viral CDR3s, and a viral motif had to include at least three viral sequences and show V-gene enrichment. TCRdb's version of the immuneACCESS table is confined to in-frame rearrangements and falls short of the full clone set. An unresolved V gene accounts for under half of the shortfall where checked; the remainder is of unknown origin. V and J calls and clone size follow that table, whereas D and trimming were derived from the DNA. In all, the sample holds tens of thousands of clones, and approximately 83% of those were seen once. The top ten clonotypes cover almost 6.5% of the sample.

To note about this clone: Its antigen is not yet known. One base away there is no much larger clone; base qualities are not given.

The germline V gene provides CDR1 SGHTA and CDR2 FQGNSA. The CDR3 has 12 amino acids, counting the end cysteine and phenylalanine. The only DNA kept is the CDR3, 36 bases in frame from the first base. V is pared back by 8 bases and J by 1 base, with 6 bases lying between the germline termini. At diagnosis, peripheral blood, uninvolved tumor-adjacent lung and tumor were collected and stored as a combination of fresh-frozen and FFPE material. For TCR repertoire profiling, the blood samples were analyzed as peripheral blood mononuclear cells. The source material was peripheral blood, sampled before any cancer treatment. The chain couples TRBV7-2 to TRBJ2-1; the D gene cannot be resolved reliably. This TCR was sampled from a man aged 40-75 years with stage I lung adenocarcinoma. The nucleotide sequence is given as TGTGCCAGCGGGGAATCCTACAATGAGCAGTTCTTC. Its translation reads: CASGESYNEQFF.